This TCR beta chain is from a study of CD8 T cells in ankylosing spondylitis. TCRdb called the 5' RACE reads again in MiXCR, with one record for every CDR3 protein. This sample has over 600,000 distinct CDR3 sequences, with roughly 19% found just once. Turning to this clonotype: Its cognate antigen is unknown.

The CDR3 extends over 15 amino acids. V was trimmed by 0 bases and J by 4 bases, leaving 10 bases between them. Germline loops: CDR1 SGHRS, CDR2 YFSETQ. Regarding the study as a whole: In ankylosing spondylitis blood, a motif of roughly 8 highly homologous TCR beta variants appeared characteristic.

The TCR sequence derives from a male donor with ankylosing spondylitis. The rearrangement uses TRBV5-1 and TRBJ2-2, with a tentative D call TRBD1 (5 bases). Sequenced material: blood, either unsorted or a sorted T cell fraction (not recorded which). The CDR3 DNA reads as TGCGCCAGCAGCTTGGCCGGACAATCCACCGGGGAGCTGTTTTTT. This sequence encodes CASSLAGQSTGELFF.